This T cell receptor (beta chain) came from a study of early T cells in non-severe SARS-CoV-2 infection. Overall study: With bulk RNA from unsorted whole blood as input, sequencing yielded unpaired chains.

The ends were cut back, 5 bases at V and 0 bases at J, with 11 bases in the middle. CDR1 and CDR2 (germline): MNHNY, SVGAGI (reference sequence). The CDR3 totals 14 residues. Using its own MiXCR run on the 5' RACE reads, TCRdb lists one record per CDR3 protein. The sample yields tens of thousands of distinct CDR3 sequences, approximately 4% seen once. This clonotype was picked up many times. The J gene is TRBJ2-7, the V gene TRBV6-6; D might be TRBD2 (5 bases). The TCR comes from an adult who was a healthcare worker with PCR-confirmed SARS-CoV-2 infection or an uninfected control (not recorded which). The sample taken for sequencing was whole blood. The CDR3 DNA sequence: TGTGCCAGCAGTCCAAGCGGACGCTCCTACGAGCAGTACTTC. This encodes CASSPSGRSYEQYF.